Detailed here is one T cell receptor beta chain. Its cognate antigen is unknown. The data stem from a study of OX40 agonist ivuxolimab in advanced cancers. About the study: Patients were under 90% male with ages roughly 20 to 80, mean 60.

Study outcomes and limitations: In the 0.1-3.0 mg/kg groups, partial responders showed among the lowest expansion.

CDR1 and CDR2 (germline): MNHNY, SVGAGI (reference sequence). This CDR3 spans 14 amino acids. Between the trimmed V and J ends, which lost 10 bases and 2 bases, there was a span of 15 bases. Anyone with autoimmune disease history or systemic immunosuppression was excluded. At cycle 4 day 1, cycle 7 day 1, and baseline, blood was sampled. The table came from immunoSEQ multiplex PCR; TCRdb's copy has only in-frame clones and leaves some out. Here the sample spans almost 85,000 clones, more than 70% being singletons. This receptor was taken from an adult with an advanced solid tumor such as melanoma, head and neck, liver or kidney cancer. V is TRBV6-6 and J is TRBJ1-5, with D uncertain. Sequenced material: CD4+ or CD8+ T cells sorted from blood, taken in a trial of the OX40 agonist ivuxolimab. The CDR3 sequence is CATSDFPGNQPQHF. The CDR3 DNA is TGTGCCACTTCCGACTTTCCAGGCAATCAGCCCCAGCATTTT.